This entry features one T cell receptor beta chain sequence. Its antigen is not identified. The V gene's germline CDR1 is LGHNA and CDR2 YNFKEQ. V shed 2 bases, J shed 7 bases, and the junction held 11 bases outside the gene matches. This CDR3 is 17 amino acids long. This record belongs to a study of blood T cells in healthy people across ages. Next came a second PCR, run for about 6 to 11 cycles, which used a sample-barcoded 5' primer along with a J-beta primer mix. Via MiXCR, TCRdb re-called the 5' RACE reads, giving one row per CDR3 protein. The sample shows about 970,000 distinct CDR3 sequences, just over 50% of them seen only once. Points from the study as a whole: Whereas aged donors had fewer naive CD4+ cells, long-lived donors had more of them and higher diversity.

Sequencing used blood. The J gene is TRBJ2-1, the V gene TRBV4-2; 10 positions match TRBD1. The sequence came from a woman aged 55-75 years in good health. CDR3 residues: CASSQSGRQGAQNEQFF. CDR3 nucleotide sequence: TGTGCCAGCAGCCAATCGGGTAGACAGGGGGCACAAAATGAGCAGTTCTTC.